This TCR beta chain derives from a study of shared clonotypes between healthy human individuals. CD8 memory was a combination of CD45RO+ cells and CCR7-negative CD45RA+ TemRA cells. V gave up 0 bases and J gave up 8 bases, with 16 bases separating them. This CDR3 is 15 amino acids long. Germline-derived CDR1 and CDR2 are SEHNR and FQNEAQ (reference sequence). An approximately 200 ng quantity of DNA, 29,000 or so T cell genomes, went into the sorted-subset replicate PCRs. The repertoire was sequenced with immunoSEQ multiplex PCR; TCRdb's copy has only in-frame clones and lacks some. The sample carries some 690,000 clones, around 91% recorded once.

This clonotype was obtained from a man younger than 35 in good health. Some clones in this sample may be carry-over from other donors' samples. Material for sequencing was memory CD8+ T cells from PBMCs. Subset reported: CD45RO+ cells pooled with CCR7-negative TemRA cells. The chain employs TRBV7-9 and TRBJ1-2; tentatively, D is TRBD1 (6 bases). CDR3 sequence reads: CASSLAGGPLGGYTF. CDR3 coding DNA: TGTGCCAGCAGCTTAGCTGGGGGGCCCCTCGGGGGCTACACCTTC.